This T cell receptor (beta chain) was observed in a study of CD8 T cells in Susac syndrome. Study background: There were Susac syndrome patients who were therapy-naive at blood draw, others on corticosteroids, and others on intravenous immunoglobulin alone. Whole-study findings and limits: In its TCR sequencing and HLA analysis, the study acknowledged that the number of individuals was relatively small.

Reverse transcription of about 0.5 to 1 ug RNA was carried out with random hexamers. The authors amplified TCR beta CDR3 across 54 Vbeta and 13 Jbeta using immunoSEQ multiplex PCR. From the immunoSEQ multiplex PCR reads, TCRdb called clonotypes with MiXCR, one entry per CDR3 protein. This sample has approximately 210,000 distinct CDR3 sequences; around 93% occur once, and the top ten carry around 0.15%. As concerns this clonotype: Its antigen is as yet unknown.

The V end lost 7 bases, the J end lost 2 bases, and 15 bases lay between the germline ends. This CDR3 is 15 amino acids long. Germline V gives CDR1 SEHNR, CDR2 FQNEAQ (reference sequence). The chain has TRBV7-9 and TRBJ2-1, with D possibly called TRBD1 or TRBD2 (6 bases each). The sequenced sample was CD4+ T cells from PBMCs. The sequence came from a human donor with Susac syndrome. The CDR3: CASTLLGGAYNEQFF. CDR3 DNA: TGTGCCAGCACCCTTCTCGGGGGCGCCTACAATGAGCAGTTCTTC.